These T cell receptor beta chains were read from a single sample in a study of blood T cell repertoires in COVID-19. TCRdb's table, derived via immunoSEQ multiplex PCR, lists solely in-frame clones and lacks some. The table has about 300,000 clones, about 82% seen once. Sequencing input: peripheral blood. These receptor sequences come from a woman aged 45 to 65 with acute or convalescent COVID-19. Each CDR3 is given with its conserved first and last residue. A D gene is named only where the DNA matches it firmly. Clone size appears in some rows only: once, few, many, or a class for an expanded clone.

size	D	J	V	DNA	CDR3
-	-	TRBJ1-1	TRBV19	TGTGCCAGTAGTATTGCGGCCATGAACACTGAAGCTTTCTTT	CASSIAAMNTEAFF
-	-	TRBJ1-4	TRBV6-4	TGTGCCAGCAGTGACTCCGGAACGGGGGACGAAAAACTGTTTTTT	CASSDSGTGDEKLFF
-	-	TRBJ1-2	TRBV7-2	TGTGCCAGCAGCTTACTGAAGGGAGAAAACTATGGCTACACCTTC	CASSLLKGENYGYTF
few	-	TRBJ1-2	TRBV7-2	TGTGCCAGCAGCTGGGTAGACGACAGGCCTAACTATGGCTACACCTTC	CASSWVDDRPNYGYTF
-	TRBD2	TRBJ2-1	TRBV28	TGTGCCAGCACCTCGAGCGGGAGAGGGGTGTTCTTC	CASTSSGRGVFF
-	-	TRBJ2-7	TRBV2	TGTGCCAGCAGGGAACAGGCTATCTCCTACGAGCAGTACTTC	CASREQAISYEQYF
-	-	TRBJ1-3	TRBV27	TGTGCCAGCAGTTTACACAGACCCTCTGGAAACACCATATATTTT	CASSLHRPSGNTIYF
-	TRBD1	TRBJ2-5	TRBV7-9	TGTGCCAGCAGCCCCGCGGAAGGGACAGGGCGAGAGACCCAGTACTTC	CASSPAEGTGRETQYF
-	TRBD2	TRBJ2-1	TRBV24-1	TGTGCCACCAGTGACCTGCGGGCTAGCGGGATTAATGAGCAGTTCTTC	CATSDLRASGINEQFF
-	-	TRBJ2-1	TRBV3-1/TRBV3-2	TGTGCCAGCAGCTCCCGCGGAGACAATGAGCAGTTCTTC	CASSSRGDNEQFF
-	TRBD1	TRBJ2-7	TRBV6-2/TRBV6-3	TGTGCCAGCAGCATCGGACAGGGCTACGACGAGCAGTACTTC	CASSIGQGYDEQYF
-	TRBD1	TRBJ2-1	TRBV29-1	TGCAGCGTTGTGCTCGGGACAGGGGGCAAGGGTGAGCAGTTCTTC	CSVVLGTGGKGEQFF
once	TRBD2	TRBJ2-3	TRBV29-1	TGCAGCGTGCAGGGTTCCCTTAGCGGGAGGGGAGACGGCACAGATACGCAGTATTTT	CSVQGSLSGRGDGTDTQYF
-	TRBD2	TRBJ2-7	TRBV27	TGTGCCAGCAGTTTCTTAGCGGGGGTCGGGGAGCAGTACTTC	CASSFLAGVGEQYF
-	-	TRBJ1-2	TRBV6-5	TGTGCCAGCAGCTTACGCGGGAGTGCGGGCTACACCTTC	CASSLRGSAGYTF
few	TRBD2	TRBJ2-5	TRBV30	TGTGCCTGGAGTTCTCCGGGACTAGCGGGAAAAGAGACCCAGTACTTC	CAWSSPGLAGKETQYF
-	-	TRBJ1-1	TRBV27	TGTGCCAGCAGTTTAACTTCGAACACTGAAGCTTTCTTT	CASSLTSNTEAFF